This TCR beta chain derives from a study of blood T cell repertoires in COVID-19. The CDR3 sequence is 12 residues long. V was cut by 0 bases and J by 9 bases, with 6 bases left in between. In germline, CDR1 is SGHAT, CDR2 FQNNGV. Generated by immunoSEQ multiplex PCR, the TCRdb table keeps only in-frame clones and is missing some. Here the sample spans some 270,000 clones, roughly 85% being singletons. This rearrangement joins TRBV11-2 to TRBJ2-1, with D unresolved. Sequenced input: peripheral blood. The receptor was isolated from a woman in her sixties or seventies with acute or convalescent COVID-19. For the CDR3, the DNA is TGTGCCAGCAGCTTAGATAGCAGTGAGCAGTTCTTC. It translates to CASSLDSSEQFF.